This T cell receptor beta chain comes out of a study of blood T cell repertoires in COVID-19. In the study overall: Samples taken during acute and convalescent COVID-19 were collected in the United States, Italy and Spain. Sources were T cells, B-cell-depleted T cells, or PBMCs; the material itself was cDNA or gDNA.

The germline V gene has CDR1 WNHNN and CDR2 SYGVQD (reference sequence). The CDR3 spans 16 residues. The V gene lost 4 bases and the J gene lost 6 bases, with 22 bases spanning the gap. In the source study's methods: Estimation of nucleated cell counts was performed using reference gene primer amplification. Clones were sequenced by immunoSEQ multiplex PCR, and TCRdb holds only the in-frame ones, with some missing. Clone size and V and J calls were adopted from that table, with D and trimming inferred from the DNA. There are tens of thousands of clones in the sample; 70% to 90% occur only once, and more than 7.5% lies in the top ten.

The rearrangement uses TRBV10-1 and TRBJ2-7; TRBD1 might be the D (5 bases). Sequencing used peripheral blood. The TCR sequence derives from a man older than 75 with active COVID-19. The CDR3 DNA follows: TGCGCCAGCAGTGCAGGGTCCCCTGGCCTCTACTCCGAGCAGTACTTC. This sequence encodes CASSAGSPGLYSEQYF.